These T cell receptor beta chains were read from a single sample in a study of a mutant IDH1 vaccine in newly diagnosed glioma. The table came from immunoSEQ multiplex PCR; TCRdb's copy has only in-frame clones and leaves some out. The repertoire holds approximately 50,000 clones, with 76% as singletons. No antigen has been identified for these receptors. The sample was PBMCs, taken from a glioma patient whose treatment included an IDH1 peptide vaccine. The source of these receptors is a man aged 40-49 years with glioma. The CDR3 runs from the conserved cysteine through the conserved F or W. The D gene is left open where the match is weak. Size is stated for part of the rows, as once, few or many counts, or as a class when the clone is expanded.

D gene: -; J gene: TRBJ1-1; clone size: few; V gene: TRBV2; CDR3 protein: CASTKDQSIMNTEAFF; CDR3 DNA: TGTGCCAGCACTAAAGACCAGAGCATCATGAACACTGAAGCTTTCTTT
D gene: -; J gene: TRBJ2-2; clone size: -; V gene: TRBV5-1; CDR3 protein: CASSSRQDYTGELFF; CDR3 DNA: TGCGCCAGCAGCTCGAGACAGGACTACACCGGGGAGCTGTTTTTT
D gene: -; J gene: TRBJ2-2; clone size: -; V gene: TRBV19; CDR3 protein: CASSIAEGHTGELFF; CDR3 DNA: TGTGCCAGTAGTATAGCCGAGGGGCACACCGGGGAGCTGTTTTTT
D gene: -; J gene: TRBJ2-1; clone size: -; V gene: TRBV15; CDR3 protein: CATSRERSPNEQFF; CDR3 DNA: TGTGCCACCAGCAGAGAGCGCTCCCCAAATGAGCAGTTCTTC
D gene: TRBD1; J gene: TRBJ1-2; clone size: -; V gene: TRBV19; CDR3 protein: CASSSSGTALSGYTF; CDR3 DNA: TGTGCCAGTAGTTCCTCCGGGACAGCCCTGAGTGGCTACACCTTC
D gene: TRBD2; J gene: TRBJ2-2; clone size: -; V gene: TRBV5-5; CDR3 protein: CASSLGLAGGTGELFF; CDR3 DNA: TGTGCCAGCAGCTTGGGGCTAGCGGGAGGAACCGGGGAGCTGTTTTTT
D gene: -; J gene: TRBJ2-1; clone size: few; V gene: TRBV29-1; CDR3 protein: CSVEPGELAPYNEQFF; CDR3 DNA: TGCAGCGTTGAGCCAGGCGAACTAGCTCCCTACAATGAGCAGTTCTTC
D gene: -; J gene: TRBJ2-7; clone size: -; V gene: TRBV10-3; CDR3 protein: CAISVRGAVYEQYF; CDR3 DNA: TGTGCCATCAGTGTCAGGGGCGCTGTCTACGAGCAGTACTTC
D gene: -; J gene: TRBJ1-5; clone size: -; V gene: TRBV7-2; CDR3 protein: CASSKDYYSNQPQHF; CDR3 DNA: TGTGCCAGCAGCAAGGACTATTATAGCAATCAGCCCCAGCATTTT
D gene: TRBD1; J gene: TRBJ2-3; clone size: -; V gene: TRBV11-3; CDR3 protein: CASSPRQGATDTQYF; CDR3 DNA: TGTGCCAGCAGCCCCCGACAGGGGGCCACAGATACGCAGTATTTT
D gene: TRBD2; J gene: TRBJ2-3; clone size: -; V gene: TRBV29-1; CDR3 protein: CSVSAGTTDTQYF; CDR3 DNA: TGCAGCGTCTCAGCGGGAACCACAGATACGCAGTATTTT
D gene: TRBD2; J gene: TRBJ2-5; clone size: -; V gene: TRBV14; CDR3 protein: CASSQPGLAGGPETQYF; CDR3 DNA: TGTGCCAGCAGCCAACCGGGACTAGCGGGAGGGCCGGAGACCCAGTACTTC
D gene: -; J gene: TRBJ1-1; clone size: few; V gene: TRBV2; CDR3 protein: CASSLAQGGTEAFF; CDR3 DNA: TGTGCCAGCAGCCTCGCGCAGGGAGGAACTGAAGCTTTCTTT
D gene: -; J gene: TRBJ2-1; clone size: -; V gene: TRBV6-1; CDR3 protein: CASSEMGGAGNEQFF; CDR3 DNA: TGTGCCAGCAGTGAAATGGGGGGCGCTGGGAATGAGCAGTTCTTC
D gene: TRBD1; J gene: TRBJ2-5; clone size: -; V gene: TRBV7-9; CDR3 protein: CASSQGQGDETQYF; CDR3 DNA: TGTGCCAGCAGCCAGGGACAGGGCGATGAGACCCAGTACTTC
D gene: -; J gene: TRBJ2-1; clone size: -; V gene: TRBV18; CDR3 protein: CASSPLTGPIYNEQFF; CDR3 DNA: TGTGCCAGCTCACCACTCACAGGGCCGATATACAATGAGCAGTTCTTC
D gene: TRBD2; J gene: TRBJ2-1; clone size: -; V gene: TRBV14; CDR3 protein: CASSQLAGLGSYNEQFF; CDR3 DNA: TGTGCCAGCAGTCAACTAGCGGGTCTCGGGTCCTACAATGAGCAGTTCTTC
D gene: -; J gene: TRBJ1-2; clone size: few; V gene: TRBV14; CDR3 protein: CASPQTGSNYGYTF; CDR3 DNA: TGTGCCAGCCCACAAACAGGATCTAACTATGGCTACACCTTC
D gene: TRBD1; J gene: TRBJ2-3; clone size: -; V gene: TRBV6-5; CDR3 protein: CASRRGPSSTDTQYF; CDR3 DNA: TGTGCCAGCAGGAGGGGGCCGTCTAGCACAGATACGCAGTATTTT
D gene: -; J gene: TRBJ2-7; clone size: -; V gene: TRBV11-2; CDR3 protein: CASSFTSSRAGYEQYF; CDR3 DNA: TGTGCCAGCAGCTTTACATCTTCCAGGGCCGGCTACGAGCAGTACTTC
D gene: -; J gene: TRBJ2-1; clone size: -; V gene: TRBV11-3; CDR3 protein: CASSLYGGIYNEQFF; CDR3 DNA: TGTGCCAGCAGCTTGTATGGGGGGATTTACAATGAGCAGTTCTTC
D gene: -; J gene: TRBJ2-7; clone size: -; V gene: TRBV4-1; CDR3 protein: CASSQDTGEEDEQYF; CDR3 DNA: TGCGCCAGCAGCCAAGATACCGGGGAAGAGGACGAGCAGTACTTC
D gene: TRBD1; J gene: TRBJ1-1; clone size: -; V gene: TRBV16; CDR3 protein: CASSLHLDRGGLNTEAFF; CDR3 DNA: TGTGCCAGCAGCCTTCATTTGGACAGGGGAGGGCTGAACACTGAAGCTTTCTTT
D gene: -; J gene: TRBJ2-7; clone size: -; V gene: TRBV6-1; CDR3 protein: CASSEISYEQYF; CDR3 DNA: TGTGCCAGCAGTGAAATCTCCTACGAGCAGTACTTC
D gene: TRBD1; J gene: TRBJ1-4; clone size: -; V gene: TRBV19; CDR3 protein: CASSIDRPGGHEKLFF; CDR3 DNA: TGTGCCAGTAGTATAGATCGTCCAGGGGGACATGAAAAACTGTTTTTT
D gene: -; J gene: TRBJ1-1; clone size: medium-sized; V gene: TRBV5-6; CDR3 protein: CASSWEGSEAFF; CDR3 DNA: TGTGCCAGCAGCTGGGAGGGGAGTGAAGCTTTCTTT
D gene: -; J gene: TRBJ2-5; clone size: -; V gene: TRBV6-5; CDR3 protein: CASSYAAAETQYF; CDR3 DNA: TGTGCCAGCAGTTACGCCGCGGCAGAGACCCAGTACTTC
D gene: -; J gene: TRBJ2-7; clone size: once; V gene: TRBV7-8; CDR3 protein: CASSLRALSYEQYF; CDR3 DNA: TGTGCCAGCAGCTTAAGGGCTCTTTCCTACGAGCAGTACTTC
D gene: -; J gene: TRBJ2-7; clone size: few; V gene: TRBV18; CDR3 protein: CASSPSYSSNEQYF; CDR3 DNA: TGTGCCAGCTCACCGAGTTACAGTTCAAACGAGCAGTACTTC
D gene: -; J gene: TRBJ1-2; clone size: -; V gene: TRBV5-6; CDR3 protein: CASSLDREANYGYTF; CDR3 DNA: TGTGCCAGCAGCTTGGACAGGGAGGCTAACTATGGCTACACCTTC